The present TCR beta chain was sequenced within a study of Graves' ophthalmopathy and Graves' hyperthyroidism. Study-wide results and caveats: Blood also contained most of the expanded thyroid clonotypes above 0.001 frequency. A roughly 80% specificity and around 90% sensitivity were achieved by a 13-signature model that separated ophthalmopathy from stable hyperthyroidism.

Points on this clonotype: What it recognizes is unknown.

RNA transcripts were the source from which TCR beta CDR3 regions were amplified. RT-PCR in the first round used HTBI primers; a second-round multiplex PCR followed. Using its own MiXCR run on the multiplex PCR reads, TCRdb lists one record per CDR3 protein. Here the sample spans approximately 1.2 million distinct CDR3 sequences, roughly 35% being singletons. Hyperthyroidism was new, under 2 months, in patients aged 18 to 65. Other autoimmune diseases, uncontrolled infections, pregnancy or lactation led to the exclusion of patients. V lost 6 bases and J 5 bases, leaving 22 bases between the germline ends. The CDR3 is 16 residues long. Germline V CDR1 and CDR2: LGHNT, FRNRAP.

Input material: peripheral blood or thyroid tissue (not recorded which). The sequence came from an adult man with Graves' hyperthyroidism. This rearrangement joins TRBV12-5 to TRBJ2-5, with D hard to call. CDR3 protein: CASGPPKQNFQETQYF. The CDR3, as DNA: TGTGCTAGTGGCCCACCAAAACAGAACTTCCAGGAGACCCAGTACTTC.